These T cell receptor beta chains were read from a single sample in a study of blood T cells in healthy people across ages. TCRdb ran MiXCR on the 5' RACE reads and lists one entry per CDR3 protein. The sample includes around 1.7 million distinct CDR3 sequences, 28% of them seen just once. Input material: blood. Receptor source: a woman in her 30s in good health. CDR3s include the opening cysteine and the closing phenylalanine or tryptophan. D genes are given only for firm matches. Part of the rows lack a size; the others show once, few, many or a class for expanded clones.

d_call clone_size j_call v_call cdr3_aa cdr3_nt
TRBD2 - TRBJ2-7 TRBV13 CASSLRLAGAGAYEQYF TGTGCCAGCAGCTTACGGCTAGCGGGAGCGGGGGCCTACGAGCAGTACTTC
- few TRBJ2-7 TRBV20-1 CSARDPGSGQYF TGCAGTGCTAGAGATCCTGGGTCCGGGCAGTACTTC
TRBD1 - TRBJ1-2 TRBV3-1 CASSQDATGAEGYTF TGTGCCAGCAGCCAAGACGCGACAGGGGCGGAAGGCTACACCTTC
- - TRBJ2-1 TRBV4-3 CASSQVRGSPGPNEQFF TGCGCCAGCAGCCAAGTTCGGGGAAGTCCTGGCCCCAATGAGCAGTTCTTC
- - TRBJ1-1 TRBV7-9 CASSSRTVNTEAFF TGTGCCAGCAGCAGCAGGACGGTGAACACTGAAGCTTTCTTT
TRBD1 few TRBJ1-5 TRBV27 CASSPIQGSRNQPQHF TGTGCCAGCAGTCCCATACAGGGGTCCCGCAATCAGCCCCAGCATTTT
TRBD2 - TRBJ2-5 TRBV12-3/TRBV12-4 CASRWTSGGSYEQYF TGTGCCAGCAGGTGGACTAGCGGGGGGAGCTATGAGCAGTACTTC
- few TRBJ1-1 TRBV5-5 CASSSQAAVNTEAFF TGTGCCAGCAGCTCCCAAGCGGCTGTGAACACTGAAGCTTTCTTT
- - TRBJ1-4 TRBV6-4 CASWGNEKLFF TGTGCCAGCTGGGGTAATGAAAAACTGTTTTTT
- few TRBJ1-2 TRBV15 CATSRGGVWGNYGYTF TGTGCCACCAGCAGAGGTGGGGTTTGGGGGAACTATGGCTACACCTTC
- - TRBJ2-2 TRBV7-2 CASSLRRAGSWAGELFF TGTGCCAGCAGCTTAAGGAGGGCCGGAAGTTGGGCCGGGGAGCTGTTTTTT
- - TRBJ2-1 TRBV28 CASSLAGRYEQFF TGTGCCAGCAGTTTGGCGGGCCGCTACGAGCAGTTCTTC
TRBD2 few TRBJ2-5 TRBV20-1 CSARELVAGGEETQYF TGCAGTGCTAGAGAGTTGGTAGCGGGAGGGGAAGAGACCCAGTACTTC
- - TRBJ1-3 TRBV6-6 CASKNREYGNTIYF TGTGCCAGCAAAAATCGGGAGTATGGAAACACCATATATTTT
- few TRBJ2-1 TRBV6-2/TRBV6-3 CASSLVRGGYNEQFF TGTGCCAGCAGCCTCGTTAGAGGGGGTTACAATGAGCAGTTCTTC
- few TRBJ1-1 TRBV7-9 CASSLTDEAFF TGTGCCAGCAGCTTGACGGATGAAGCTTTCTTT
- - TRBJ2-2 TRBV6-2/TRBV6-3 CASRQSSNTGELFF TGTGCCAGCCGACAATCTTCGAACACCGGGGAGCTGTTTTTT
TRBD1 - TRBJ2-4 TRBV19 CASSQGQGMDIQYF TGTGCCAGTAGTCAGGGACAGGGTATGGACATTCAGTACTTC
- - TRBJ1-2 TRBV18 CASSPPSLANYGYTF TGTGCCAGCTCACCACCCTCGCTAGCTAACTATGGCTACACCTTC
- - TRBJ2-7 TRBV7-2 CASSLVLANEQYF TGTGCCAGCAGCTTAGTACTAGCCAATGAGCAGTACTTC
- few TRBJ1-1 TRBV28 CASIIRAPRGEAFF TGTGCCAGCATTATCAGGGCCCCTCGTGGTGAAGCTTTCTTT
- - TRBJ2-7 TRBV7-2 CASEDFVSYEQYF TGTGCCAGCGAAGACTTCGTCTCCTACGAGCAGTACTTC
TRBD1 - TRBJ2-7 TRBV11-2 CVSSFDRGEQYF TGTGTCAGCAGCTTTGACAGGGGGGAGCAGTACTTC
- - TRBJ2-1 TRBV7-2 CASSLPDWNEQFF TGTGCCAGCAGCTTACCCGACTGGAATGAGCAGTTCTTC
TRBD2 - TRBJ2-1 TRBV24-1 CATSAVTGGGSNEQFF TGTGCCACCAGTGCCGTCACTGGCGGGGGGTCCAATGAGCAGTTCTTC
- - TRBJ1-2 TRBV14 CASSAWTENYGYTF TGTGCCAGCAGCGCCTGGACAGAAAACTATGGCTACACCTTC
- many TRBJ2-7 TRBV7-9 CASSLVGVGEQYF TGTGCCAGCAGCCTCGTCGGTGTCGGCGAGCAGTACTTC
TRBD2 few TRBJ2-3 TRBV25-1 CASSEAGGQSDTQYF TGTGCCAGCAGTGAGGCGGGAGGGCAGTCCGATACGCAGTATTTT
- few TRBJ2-3 TRBV5-1 CASSGGRLTDTQYF TGCGCCAGCAGCGGGGGGAGGCTCACAGATACGCAGTATTTT
TRBD2 many TRBJ2-4 TRBV7-2 CASSSRTSGSRNIQYF TGTGCCAGCAGCTCTAGGACTAGCGGGAGTCGGAACATTCAGTACTTC
- - TRBJ2-1 TRBV12-5 CASGLSLGARVGNEQFF TGTGCTAGTGGTTTGTCACTGGGGGCCCGGGTCGGCAATGAGCAGTTCTTC
- - TRBJ2-3 TRBV7-8 CASSIWAERTDTQYF TGTGCCAGCAGCATCTGGGCGGAGCGGACAGATACGCAGTATTTT
- few TRBJ2-7 TRBV29-1 CSVEDPRDENYEQYF TGCAGCGTTGAAGACCCCCGGGACGAGAACTACGAGCAGTACTTC
- few TRBJ2-6 TRBV7-9 CASKRGVGSGANVLTF TGTGCCAGCAAGAGGGGGGTGGGCTCTGGGGCCAACGTCCTGACTTTC
- - TRBJ2-2 TRBV20-1 CSARDHRKNTGELFF TGCAGTGCTAGAGATCACAGAAAGAACACCGGGGAGCTGTTTTTT
TRBD2 - TRBJ2-7 TRBV12-5 CATSQTSGNYEQYF TGTGCTACTAGTCAGACTAGCGGGAATTACGAGCAGTACTTC
- few TRBJ2-1 TRBV3-1 CASSQEELLNEQFF TGTGCCAGCAGCCAAGAGGAGCTACTAAATGAGCAGTTCTTC
- - TRBJ2-3 TRBV5-1 CASTPLSTDTQYF TGCGCCAGTACTCCCCTTAGCACAGATACGCAGTATTTT
- few TRBJ1-2 TRBV5-5 CASSSSVGGVYGYTF TGTGCCAGCAGCTCAAGTGTGGGAGGAGTTTATGGCTACACCTTC